The source of this T cell receptor (beta chain) is a study of identical twins. TCRdb redid the calling of the 5' RACE reads with MiXCR, one entry per CDR3 protein. There are about 470,000 distinct CDR3 sequences in the sample; approximately 24% occur only once, and over 2.5% lies in the top ten. The same specimen was also included in a second study, on T cells expressing NK-cell markers. This second study notes: Sequenced donors, eight in total, included seven who were HCMV-seropositive and one who was seronegative. Among CD8+ T cells from six donors, dominant NKG2C+ clonotypes accounted for about 1.0-7.0%. These clonotypes also led the CD3+CD56-NKG2C+ fraction in a handful of donors. It is unclear if expanded NKG2C-expressing clones target HCMV antigens.

The clonotype was recovered from a woman aged 18-29 years in good health. The material sequenced was CD4+ T cells sorted from blood.

The CDR3 DNA sequence: TGCGCCAGCAGCTTGGGTGGGGGCGGCCGAAAGACCCAGTACTTC. This codes for CASSLGGGGRKTQYF. This sequence joins TRBV5-1 and TRBJ2-5; D perhaps matches TRBD1 (6 bases). The CDR3 length is 15 residues. V lost 0 bases and J 6 bases, leaving 15 bases between the germline ends. Germline values: CDR1 SGHRS, CDR2 YFSETQ.